A single sample is the source of the 7 T cell receptor beta chains below, sequenced in a study of T cell responses to AZD1222 COVID-19 vaccine. Assay: immunoSEQ multiplex PCR; the TCRdb copy retains only in-frame clones and omits some. The profile shows 250,000 to 300,000 clones, 94% of them singletons. Sequencing was performed on peripheral blood, taken 28 days after the second AZD1222 dose. All receptors derive from an adult who received the AZD1222 COVID-19 vaccine.

CDR3 coding DNA: TGTGCCAGCAGCCTAACAGCTAGCGGGCTCTACGAGCAGTACTTC. Its translation is CASSLTASGLYEQYF. The chain couples TRBV4-2 to TRBJ2-7, with TRBD2 matching over 8 bases. CDR1 LGHNA and CDR2 YNFKEQ come from the germline V gene. V was pared by 4 bases and J by 3 bases, with 8 bases of the junction left unmatched. The CDR3 contains 15 residues.

V is TRBV7-2 and J is TRBJ1-2; no reliable D call. The CDR3 length is 13 residues. Trimming stripped 2 bases from V and 8 bases from J, with 12 bases between. Germline CDR1 and CDR2: SGHTA and FQGNSA. The chain's CDR3 is CASSLWETVGYTF. The DNA for the CDR3 is TGTGCCAGCAGCTTATGGGAAACGGTCGGCTACACCTTC.

This chain uses TRBV6-5 with TRBJ2-7; D might be TRBD1 or TRBD2, each matching 6 bases. Trimming removed 6 bases from V and 4 bases from J, with 19 bases in between. This CDR3 comprises 15 residues. The germline CDR1 and CDR2 sequences are MNHEY and SVGAGI. CDR3: CASSPRAGGRYEQYF. CDR3 nucleotide sequence: TGTGCCAGCAGCCCCCGGGCCGGGGGCAGGTACGAGCAGTACTTC.

This chain uses TRBV19 with TRBJ2-3; 9 nucleotides match TRBD2. Unmatched junction bases numbered 5, after V lost 5 bases and J lost 2 bases. Germline CDR1 and CDR2: LNHDA and SQIVND (reference sequence). The CDR3 totals 15 residues. CDR3 protein: CASSWKRGATDTQYF. CDR3 nucleotide sequence: TGTGCCAGTAGTTGGAAGCGGGGGGCCACAGATACGCAGTATTTT.

This chain joins TRBV27 and TRBJ1-5, with D uncertain. Trimming shortened V by 6 bases and J by 2 bases, and 14 bases separated the two germline ends. Germline V CDR1 and CDR2: MNHEY, SMNVEV (reference sequence). This CDR3 spans 15 amino acids. The CDR3 region is CASRAGILGNQPQHF. The CDR3 region has the DNA TGTGCCAGCAGAGCCGGGATACTGGGCAATCAGCCCCAGCATTTT.

This sequence joins TRBV14 and TRBJ2-7; D call uncertain. Trimming removed 5 bases from V and 3 bases from J, with 20 bases in between. The V gene's germline CDR1 is SGHDN and CDR2 FVKESK. The CDR3 is made up of 16 amino acids. The CDR3 region has the DNA TGTGCCAGCAGCAGAGGTCGCGTTTCTGAACTCTACGAGCAGTACTTC. Protein sequence: CASSRGRVSELYEQYF.

The chain links TRBV20-1 to TRBJ2-4; D may match TRBD1 or TRBD2 (5 bases each). Looked up from germline, CDR1 is DFQATT and CDR2 is SNEGSKA (reference sequence). V was clipped by 5 bases and J by 7 bases, with 9 bases between them. The CDR3 runs 11 residues. As DNA, the CDR3 is TGCAGTGCTCCCCGGGGCAACATTCAGTACTTC. Translated, it gives CSAPRGNIQYF.